A selection of T cell receptor beta chains follows, all from one sample in a study of cytomegalovirus exposure and HLA in healthy donors. The protocol was immunoSEQ multiplex PCR, while the TCRdb copy is restricted to in-frame clones and leaves out a portion. The sample's table shows tens of thousands of clones. Sequences were obtained from PBMCs. The origin of the receptors is a woman aged 40 to 50 in good health and CMV-seropositive. CDR3s include the opening cysteine and the closing phenylalanine or tryptophan. The order of the fields is clone size, D gene, J gene, V gene, CDR3 DNA, CDR3 protein. A D gene is named only where the DNA matches it firmly. Part of the rows lack a size; the others show once, few, many or a class for expanded clones.

NA | NA | TRBJ2-7 | TRBV5-1 | TGCGCCAGCAGCTTGGATGGGCGAGTTTCCCAGTACTTC | CASSLDGRVSQYF
NA | NA | TRBJ2-6 | TRBV28 | TGTGCCAGCAGCCCAGCAGGGATCGGGGCCAACGTCCTGACTTTC | CASSPAGIGANVLTF
NA | NA | TRBJ2-7 | TRBV4-2 | TGTGCCAGCAGCCAAGGTTTAGCTGGAGCCTACGAGCAGTACTTC | CASSQGLAGAYEQYF
NA | NA | TRBJ2-1 | TRBV4-2 | TGTGCCAGCACCCCTTTTGATATAGCGGACTACAATGAGCAGTTCTTC | CASTPFDIADYNEQFF
NA | TRBD1 | TRBJ2-7 | TRBV6-1 | TGTGCCAGCAGTGAAAACGACAGGGGGAACTACGAGCAGTACTTC | CASSENDRGNYEQYF
NA | NA | TRBJ2-3 | TRBV5-1 | TGCGCCAGCAGCTTAGGGGCAAGGGGGACAGATACGCAGTATTTT | CASSLGARGTDTQYF
NA | TRBD2 | TRBJ2-7 | TRBV6-5 | TGTGCCAGCAGGAAGGGAGGGGCCTACGAGCAGTACTTC | CASRKGGAYEQYF
NA | TRBD1 | TRBJ1-1 | TRBV5-1 | TGCGCCAGCAGCCTGACAGGGGTTGACACTGAAGCTTTCTTT | CASSLTGVDTEAFF
NA | TRBD2 | TRBJ2-1 | TRBV25-1 | TGTGCCAGCAGTGGTCTAGCGGGAGGGCACAATGAGCAGTTCTTC | CASSGLAGGHNEQFF
NA | TRBD1 | TRBJ1-2 | TRBV6-1 | TGTGCCAGCAGTGAAACAGGGGGCGATGGCTACACCTTC | CASSETGGDGYTF
NA | TRBD2 | TRBJ2-7 | TRBV5-8 | TGTGCCAGCAGCTCGGGACTAGCGATTACCTACGAGCAGTACTTC | CASSSGLAITYEQYF
NA | TRBD2 | TRBJ2-3 | TRBV9 | TGTGCCAGCAGCGTTAACGGGAGGGGAGCAGATACGCAGTATTTT | CASSVNGRGADTQYF
NA | TRBD1 | TRBJ1-2 | TRBV5-1 | TGCGCCAGCAGCTCAGGACAGGACTCATATGGCTACACCTTC | CASSSGQDSYGYTF
NA | TRBD1 | TRBJ1-4 | TRBV6-1 | TGTGCCAGCAAAACAGGGGCAGTTAATGAAAAACTGTTTTTT | CASKTGAVNEKLFF
NA | NA | TRBJ1-5 | TRBV19 | TGTGCCAGTAGTATCGCCGACAGGTCCTATAGCAATCAGCCCCAGCATTTT | CASSIADRSYSNQPQHF
NA | NA | TRBJ2-5 | TRBV19 | TGTGCCAGTAGTCCCTCGGGGGAGAACCAGTACTTC | CASSPSGENQYF
NA | NA | TRBJ2-7 | TRBV4-2 | TGTGCCAGCAGCCTTGACTTAGTTTACGAGCAGTACTTC | CASSLDLVYEQYF
NA | NA | TRBJ2-5 | TRBV5-1 | TGCGCCAGCACCGGACAGACAAGCCAAGAGACCCAGTACTTC | CASTGQTSQETQYF
medium-sized | NA | TRBJ2-2 | TRBV27 | TGTGCCAGCAGCCCTTTAGCGGCGAACACCGGGGAGCTGTTTTTT | CASSPLAANTGELFF
NA | TRBD1 | TRBJ2-5 | TRBV9 | TGTGCCAGCAGCTCGGGACAGCACCAAGAGACCCAGTACTTC | CASSSGQHQETQYF
NA | NA | TRBJ2-7 | TRBV5-1 | TGCGCCAGCAGCTTGGAGGGACACATCTACGAGCAGTACTTC | CASSLEGHIYEQYF
NA | TRBD1 | TRBJ1-3 | TRBV2 | TGTGCCAGCACTAGGACAGGGCAAGGAAACACCATATATTTT | CASTRTGQGNTIYF
NA | TRBD2 | TRBJ2-1 | TRBV18 | TGTGCCAGCTCGCTCGCTAGCGGGAGAGGGCGCAATGAGCAGTTCTTC | CASSLASGRGRNEQFF
NA | NA | TRBJ2-5 | TRBV4-2 | TGTGCCAGCAGCCGTACTAGGGAAGAGACCCAGTACTTC | CASSRTREETQYF
NA | TRBD1 | TRBJ2-7 | TRBV29-1 | TGCAGCGTTGAAGGACAGGGCGGTTACGAGCAGTACTTC | CSVEGQGGYEQYF
NA | NA | TRBJ1-2 | TRBV19 | TGTGCCAGTAGTATAACACAGCGGTTTAACTATGGCTACACCTTC | CASSITQRFNYGYTF
NA | NA | TRBJ2-4 | TRBV5-1 | TGCGCCAGCAGCATTGTGGTCAGGGTCGAGTACATGACCAAAAACATTCAGTACTTC | CASSIVVRVEYMTKNIQYF
NA | TRBD2 | TRBJ2-2 | TRBV29-1 | TGCAGCGTTGAAGGGGTAGCGGGAGGGCTTGGCGGGGAGCTGTTTTTT | CSVEGVAGGLGGELFF
NA | NA | TRBJ2-5 | TRBV15 | TGTGCCACCAGCAGGGGGAGGGAGACCCAGTACTTC | CATSRGRETQYF
NA | TRBD2 | TRBJ2-1 | TRBV4-1 | TGCGCCAGCAGCCAGGGGACTAGCGGGACTCTAAATGAGCAGTTCTTC | CASSQGTSGTLNEQFF
NA | NA | TRBJ1-1 | TRBV10-3 | TGTGCCATCAGTGACCAGATGGGAGGCGTGGGCACTGAAGCTTTCTTT | CAISDQMGGVGTEAFF
NA | NA | TRBJ2-2 | TRBV19 | TGTGCCAGTGGGGGCCTTAACACCGGGGAGCTGTTTTTT | CASGGLNTGELFF
NA | TRBD1 | TRBJ2-7 | TRBV19 | TGTGCCAGCCAGGGGGACGGGACCTACGAGCAGTACTTC | CASQGDGTYEQYF
NA | TRBD2 | TRBJ2-1 | TRBV7-6 | TGTGCCAGCAGCCGAGACCCTTCTAGCGGGAGGGTTGACAATGAGCAGTTCTTC | CASSRDPSSGRVDNEQFF
NA | NA | TRBJ2-1 | TRBV28 | TGTGCCAGCAGTCCCGGAGTGAATGAGCAGTTCTTC | CASSPGVNEQFF
NA | NA | TRBJ2-1 | TRBV4-3 | TGCGCCAGCAGCCCTCGGGACTCTAGCGAGGACTCCTACAATGAGCAGTTCTTC | CASSPRDSSEDSYNEQFF
NA | NA | TRBJ1-5 | TRBV2 | TGTGCCAGCAGTGAATTAAAAGGGACTAATCAGCCCCAGCATTTT | CASSELKGTNQPQHF
NA | TRBD2 | TRBJ2-1 | TRBV18 | TGTGCCAGCTCACCAAATTCGGGGGGAGGAAGGAATGAGCAGTTCTTC | CASSPNSGGGRNEQFF
NA | TRBD1 | TRBJ1-5 | TRBV7-8 | TGTGCCAGCAGCCCTAGCCTGGGACAGGGGCGCGATCAGCCCCAGCATTTT | CASSPSLGQGRDQPQHF
NA | NA | TRBJ2-1 | TRBV6-6 | TGTGCCAGCAGTTACTTAGACAGTGAGCAGTTCTTC | CASSYLDSEQFF
NA | TRBD2 | TRBJ2-7 | TRBV6-1 | TGTGCCAGCACGGCGCGGGAGTCCAACGAGCAGTACTTC | CASTARESNEQYF
NA | TRBD1 | TRBJ1-2 | TRBV7-9 | TGTGCCAGCAGTTCCGGGACAGGGCATGGCTACACCTTC | CASSSGTGHGYTF
NA | NA | TRBJ2-5 | TRBV6-1 | TGTGCCAGCGTGCGGTCAGCCGTAGAGACCCAGTACTTC | CASVRSAVETQYF
NA | NA | TRBJ2-7 | TRBV4-1 | TGCGCCAGCAGCCTCCCTGGGAGGTCCTACGAGCAGTACTTC | CASSLPGRSYEQYF
NA | NA | TRBJ1-2 | TRBV19 | TGTGCCAGTAGTGTCCCGGGACATGCCGGCTACACCTTC | CASSVPGHAGYTF
NA | NA | TRBJ2-7 | TRBV7-9 | TGTGCCAGCAGCTTAGCGCTAAACCCCTACGAGCAGTACTTC | CASSLALNPYEQYF
NA | TRBD1 | TRBJ2-7 | TRBV5-5 | TGTGCCAGCACTTTAGCCCGGGACAGGGGTAACGACGAGCAGTACTTC | CASTLARDRGNDEQYF
NA | NA | TRBJ2-3 | TRBV29-1 | TGCAGCGCCGACACGGGCACAGATACGCAGTATTTT | CSADTGTDTQYF
NA | TRBD1 | TRBJ2-7 | TRBV30 | TGTGCCTTCCAAGGGGGCGGAGGATTCGTGCAGTACTTC | CAFQGGGGFVQYF
NA | TRBD1 | TRBJ2-1 | TRBV6-6 | TGTGCCAGCAGACTCCGACAGGGGGTCAGGAATGAGCAGTTCTTC | CASRLRQGVRNEQFF
NA | NA | TRBJ2-5 | TRBV27 | TGTGCCAGCACCCGGTTAGGGAGTAGAGAGACCCAGTACTTC | CASTRLGSRETQYF
NA | NA | TRBJ2-1 | TRBV6-5 | TGTGCCAGCAGTTACCTACCCGCCCAGGGCAATGAGCAGTTCTTC | CASSYLPAQGNEQFF
NA | NA | TRBJ1-1 | TRBV6-1 | TGTGCCAGCAGTCTCGGTCACACCGGGGGCACTGAAGCTTTCTTT | CASSLGHTGGTEAFF
NA | NA | TRBJ1-4 | TRBV4-2 | TGTGCCAGCAGCCAAGGGGGGGTCGGCAATGAAAAACTGTTTTTT | CASSQGGVGNEKLFF
NA | NA | TRBJ1-2 | TRBV30 | TGTGCCTGGAAAGGAGATGTCGGAGGCTACACCTTC | CAWKGDVGGYTF
NA | NA | TRBJ2-2 | TRBV30 | TGTGCCTGGAGTGTAGAGGTTTCCGGGGAGCTGTTTTTT | CAWSVEVSGELFF
NA | NA | TRBJ1-1 | TRBV4-1 | TGCGCCAGCAGGACAAACGGGGGTGCTGAAGCTTTCTTT | CASRTNGGAEAFF
NA | NA | TRBJ1-1 | TRBV9 | TGTGCCAGCAGCGTAGCTGGAGAAATGAACACTGAAGCTTTCTTT | CASSVAGEMNTEAFF